The 31 T cell receptor beta chains given below trace back to one sample, sequenced in a study of regulatory T cells in long-lasting Graves disease. Arm-PCR of CDR3 regions and iRepertoire HTBI primers were the basis on which TCR beta libraries were built. TCRdb recomputed calls from the multiplex PCR reads with MiXCR, one row per CDR3 protein. Seen here are 350,000 to 500,000 distinct CDR3 sequences, roughly 15% observed once, and the top ten hold approximately 19%. Time point defined: newly diagnosed GD, antithyroid drugs for less than 3 months. From PBMCs, RNA was extracted and then used to make the TCR library. The same specimen was also included in a second study, on T cells in Graves' hyperthyroidism and ophthalmopathy.

Sequences were derived from peripheral blood mononuclear cells (PBMCs), sampled at new diagnosis, from a patient treated with antithyroid drugs. These receptors were taken from a woman in her 50s with Graves disease.

This clonotype was picked up many times. The chain links TRBV3-1 to TRBJ2-7, with 8 bases fitting TRBD2. The CDR3 runs 15 residues. With 0 bases clipped from V and 3 bases from J, the junction kept 4 bases outside the gene matches. Germline CDR1 and CDR2: LGHDT and YNNKEL (reference sequence). The DNA for the CDR3 is TGTGCCAGCAGCCAAGAACCGGGACTAGGCTACGAGCAGTACTTC. It yields the protein CASSQEPGLGYEQYF.

In this sample, this clonotype turned up a few times. This sequence joins TRBV29-1 and TRBJ2-7, with D possibly being TRBD1 (6 bases). The CDR3 is 14 amino acids. V lost 1 base and J lost 3, with 13 bases in between. Looked up from germline, CDR1 is SQVTM and CDR2 is ANQGSEA. The CDR3, as DNA: TGCAGCGTTGAAGGGGGGCCAGGTCGCTACGAGCAGTACTTC. Translation: CSVEGGPGRYEQYF.

This chain connects TRBV16 to TRBJ1-2; D gene ambiguous. The length of the CDR3 is 13 residues. V lost 3 bases and J 5 bases, leaving 10 bases between the germline ends. CDR1 is KGHSY, CDR2 FQNENV, per germline. CDR3 protein: CASSHTGSYGYTF. In DNA form, the CDR3 reads TGTGCCAGCAGCCACACCGGGTCATATGGCTACACCTTC.

At least ten counts were recorded for this clonotype. The chain recombines TRBV27 with TRBJ2-1, with TRBD2 identical over 11 bases. Germline CDR1 is MNHEY and CDR2 is SMNVEV (reference sequence). This CDR3 has 14 amino acids. V lost 10 bases, J lost 4 bases, and 6 bases stayed unmatched. The CDR3 DNA reads TGTGCCACCGGGACTAGCGGTTCATACAATGAGCAGTTCTTC. This encodes CATGTSGSYNEQFF.

This clonotype was detected many times. The chain links TRBV5-1 to TRBJ1-3; TRBD1 matches 12 bases. Unmatched junction bases numbered 5, after V lost 0 bases and J lost 4 bases. The CDR3 contains 17 residues. The V gene's germline CDR1 is SGHRS and CDR2 YFSETQ. DNA of the CDR3: TGCGCCAGCAGCTTGGCGGGGACAGGGGGCGAAGGAAACACCATATATTTT. This translates into CASSLAGTGGEGNTIYF.

This clonotype was observed many times. This chain uses TRBV12-3 or TRBV12-4 with TRBJ2-2; D possibly corresponds to TRBD2 (5 bases). V shed 6 bases and J shed 5 bases, with 19 bases lying between them. There are 16 residues in the CDR3. CDR3 amino acids: CASRPRRIMGTGELFF. The CDR3 DNA follows: TGTGCCAGCAGACCACGGAGGATCATGGGAACCGGGGAGCTGTTTTTT.

This clonotype was counted many times. This chain links TRBV6-1 with TRBJ1-5; D remains unclear. Germline CDR1 is MNHNS and CDR2 is SASEGT. The V and J ends lost 5 bases and 0 bases respectively, with 11 bases between them. This CDR3 spans 15 amino acids. The CDR3 region has the DNA TGTGCCAGCAGTATGGACGCATATAGCAATCAGCCCCAGCATTTT. Amino acids: CASSMDAYSNQPQHF.

In this sample, this clonotype turned up a few times. The rearrangement uses TRBV20-1 and TRBJ2-5; D call uncertain. Germline CDR1 is DFQATT and CDR2 is SNEGSKA (reference sequence). The CDR3 is 14 amino acids. V dropped 0 bases and J dropped 0 bases, with 8 bases sitting between them. This CDR3 is CSARDPRYQETQYF. CDR3 nucleotide sequence: TGCAGTGCTAGAGACCCCCGGTACCAAGAGACCCAGTACTTC.

This clonotype was picked up many times. The chain joins TRBV28 to TRBJ2-5, with TRBD1 as a possible D gene (6 bases). V lost 2 bases, J lost 4 bases, and 20 bases lay in between. CDR3 size: 17 residues. Germline V gene lookup returns CDR1 MDHEN and CDR2 SYDVKM. This CDR3 reads CASSLSPGHRVLETQYF. The CDR3 region has the DNA TGTGCCAGCAGTTTAAGCCCGGGACATCGAGTTCTAGAGACCCAGTACTTC.

This clonotype has just a few counts. The chain links TRBV20-1 to TRBJ2-7; no firm D call. Germline lookup yields CDR1 DFQATT and CDR2 SNEGSKA (reference sequence). The CDR3 loop spans 12 amino acids. V gave up 2 bases and J gave up 0 bases, with 5 bases separating them. The CDR3 protein is CSARSSSYEQYF. The CDR3 DNA sequence: TGCAGTGCTAGATCAAGCTCCTACGAGCAGTACTTC.

This clonotype was observed a handful of times. The chain couples TRBV5-1 to TRBJ2-1; 12 bases map to TRBD1. Trimming removed 0 bases from V and 7 bases from J; junction bases left unmatched: 8. Germline CDR1 is SGHRS and CDR2 is YFSETQ. This CDR3 is built from 17 residues. DNA of the CDR3: TGCGCCAGCAGCTTGGGACCGGGACAGGGGGCCAAGAATGAGCAGTTCTTC. This translates into CASSLGPGQGAKNEQFF.

This clonotype was seen a few times. The genes are TRBV3-1 and TRBJ2-3, with TRBD2 matching 13 bases. V lost 0 bases, J lost 3 bases, and 3 bases stayed unmatched. Germline V gives CDR1 LGHDT, CDR2 YNNKEL (reference sequence). The CDR3 totals 17 residues. CDR3 residues: CASSQETSGGSTDTQYF. DNA for the CDR3: TGTGCCAGCAGCCAAGAGACTAGCGGGGGGTCTACAGATACGCAGTATTTT.

Ten or more counts support this clonotype. The chain recombines TRBV10-2 with TRBJ2-7, with D tentatively TRBD2 (5 bases). CDR1 and CDR2 (germline): WSHSY, SAAADI. The V gene lost 6 bases and the J gene lost 2 bases, with 14 bases spanning the gap. There are 14 residues in the CDR3. CDR3 sequence: CASRAGIPPYEQYF. In nucleotides, the CDR3 is TGCGCCAGCAGGGCCGGGATACCGCCCTACGAGCAGTACTTC.

The chain combines TRBV20-1 with TRBJ1-2; D not resolved. There are 9 residues in the CDR3. V lost 2 bases, J lost 5 bases, and 0 bases lay in between. The germline V gene encodes CDR1 DFQATT and CDR2 SNEGSKA (reference sequence). The CDR3 here is CSARYGYTF. The CDR3 DNA is TGCAGTGCTAGATATGGCTACACCTTC.

This clonotype appeared many times. The chain joins TRBV2 to TRBJ2-2; D is possibly TRBD2 (6 bases). Germline V CDR1 and CDR2: SNHLY, FYNNEI. The CDR3 covers 16 residues. V lost 0 bases and J lost 2, with 10 bases in between. The CDR3 bases are TGTGCCAGCAGTGAAGCCGGGACTCAAAACACCGGGGAGCTGTTTTTT. Its translation is CASSEAGTQNTGELFF.

The sample holds many counts of this clonotype. This sequence joins TRBV27 and TRBJ2-5, with TRBD1 matching over 12 bases. V shed 3 bases and J 4 bases; nucleotides not matched to a gene: 6. CDR1 and CDR2 (germline): MNHEY, SMNVEV (reference sequence). This CDR3 has 16 amino acids. DNA of the CDR3: TGTGCCAGCAGTTTTGGGGGACAGGGGGCTATAGAGACCCAGTACTTC. Protein sequence: CASSFGGQGAIETQYF.

Of note for this clonotype: A read error may explain this, as a much larger clone is one base away. The rearrangement uses TRBV27 and TRBJ2-7, with 11 bases aligning to TRBD2. This CDR3 contains 14 residues. Germline V gene sequence: CDR1 MNHEY, CDR2 SMNVEV (reference sequence). V lost 5 bases, J lost 5 bases, and 5 bases stayed unmatched. Here the CDR3 reads CASSVAGGVHEQYF. As DNA, the CDR3 is TGTGCCAGCAGTGTAGCGGGAGGGGTCCACGAGCAGTACTTC.

This clonotype has a count of ten or more. The chain recombines TRBV11-2 with TRBJ2-3; D is possibly TRBD2 (5 bases). V was clipped by 1 base and J by 6 bases, with 8 bases between them. The CDR3 runs to 13 residues. Germline CDR1 and CDR2: SGHAT and FQNNGV. CDR3 DNA: TGTGCCAGCAGCTTAGCGACTAAGGATACGCAGTATTTT. Its protein is CASSLATKDTQYF.

This chain uses TRBV5-1 with TRBJ2-1; 8 bases fit TRBD2. Germline values: CDR1 SGHRS, CDR2 YFSETQ. Trimming cost V 1 base and J 5 bases; bases outside gene matches: 8. This CDR3 spans 16 amino acids. CDR3 loop: CASSLWSGRAHNEQFF. The CDR3 DNA sequence: TGCGCCAGCAGCTTGTGGTCCGGGAGGGCCCACAATGAGCAGTTCTTC.

This clonotype was found many times. This chain links TRBV7-3 with TRBJ1-6; 7 bases match TRBD1. The length of the CDR3 is 15 residues. V trimming: 6 bases; J trimming: 3 bases; junction bases outside the gene matches: 5. The germline V gene has CDR1 SGHTA and CDR2 FQGTGA. Written as DNA, the CDR3 is TGTGCCAGCAGTCTCCGGGACAGCTATAATTCACCCCTCCACTTT. Protein: CASSLRDSYNSPLHF.

This clonotype was seen more than once but under ten times. The chain uses TRBV27 and TRBJ2-7, with 9 bases that match TRBD1. The CDR3 spans 14 residues. V lost 3 bases and J lost 3; bases outside the gene matches: 3. Germline CDR1 and CDR2: MNHEY and SMNVEV (reference sequence). CDR3 DNA: TGTGCCAGCAGTTTCACAGGGGGCGTCTACGAGCAGTACTTC. As protein: CASSFTGGVYEQYF.

This clonotype was recorded many times. The V call is TRBV29-1, the J call TRBJ1-2; D is ambiguous. The CDR3 consists of 11 residues. Trimming left V 4 bases short and J 6 bases short, with 9 bases between. Germline CDR1 and CDR2: SQVTM and ANQGSEA. CDR3 loop: CSVVGSDGYTF. As DNA, the CDR3 is TGCAGCGTTGTAGGGTCCGATGGCTACACCTTC.

This chain joins TRBV10-3 and TRBJ2-5; 7 nucleotides match TRBD2. Per germline, CDR1 ENHRY and CDR2 SYGVKD. J was trimmed by 2 bases and V by 4 bases; bases with no gene match: 7. The length of the CDR3 is 15 residues. As DNA, the CDR3 is TGTGCCATCAGTGGACGGGCTAGCGGACAAGAGACCCAGTACTTC. Amino acids: CAISGRASGQETQYF.

V gene TRBV10-1 combines with J gene TRBJ2-3, with a weak D call TRBD2 (5 bases). The germline V and J ends were trimmed by 5 bases and 4 bases, with 19 bases remaining between them. The CDR3 contains 16 residues. Germline V gene data show CDR1 as WNHNN and CDR2 as SYGVQD (reference sequence). The CDR3 region is CASSKVESGLADTQYF. DNA for the CDR3: TGCGCCAGCAGTAAGGTGGAGAGCGGACTCGCAGATACGCAGTATTTT.

This clonotype was seen many times. The V call is TRBV7-6, the J call TRBJ2-7; 7 bases align to TRBD1. The CDR3 spans 14 residues. Trimming at V came to 4 bases and at J to 6 bases, leaving 9 bases not matched to a gene. Germline V gives CDR1 SGHVS, CDR2 FNYEAQ. The CDR3: CASSSTGAVSEQYF. Here the CDR3 DNA reads TGTGCCAGCAGCTCCACAGGGGCAGTCTCCGAGCAGTACTTC.

This chain uses TRBV9 with TRBJ2-4; 8 positions agree with TRBD2. The germline gives CDR1 SGDLS, CDR2 YYNGEE. This CDR3 is built from 15 residues. V gave up 4 bases and J gave up 5 bases; unmatched junction bases: 8. CDR3 residues: CASSPSGSRQNIQYF. The CDR3 coding sequence is TGTGCCAGCAGCCCCAGCGGGAGTAGGCAAAACATTCAGTACTTC.

This clonotype occurred a few times. The gene calls are TRBV28 and TRBJ2-7; TRBD1 might be the D (7 bases). Germline V gene sequence: CDR1 MDHEN, CDR2 SYDVKM. V was pared by 5 bases and J by 9 bases, with 26 bases between. The CDR3 loop spans 16 amino acids. CDR3 bases: TGTGCCAGCAGTCCCTCCGGACCAGGGGGGAAGGACGGGCAGTACTTC. Protein: CASSPSGPGGKDGQYF. The complete variable domain, with remaining parts taken from reference TRBV28 and TRBJ2-7, reads DVKVTQSSRYLVKRTGEKVFLECVQDMDHENMFWYRQDPGLGLRLIYFSYDVKMKEKGDIPEGYSVSREKKERFSLILESASTNQTSMYLCASSPSGPGGKDGQYFGPGTRLTVT.

This clonotype came up a few times. The chain employs TRBV15 and TRBJ2-5; the match to TRBD1 covers 8 bases. The CDR3 is 16 residues long. The V and J ends lost 5 bases and 0 bases, in that order; junction bases with no gene match: 8. Germline CDR1 LNHNV, CDR2 YYDKDF (reference sequence). CDR3 nucleotides: TGTGCCACCAGCTGGGACAGGACCACCTACCAAGAGACCCAGTACTTC. Protein: CATSWDRTTYQETQYF.

The table lists this clonotype with a few counts. The V call is TRBV29-1, the J call TRBJ1-1; the D is unclear. Germline V gene data show CDR1 as SQVTM and CDR2 as ANQGSEA. CDR3 size: 10 residues. V lost 7 bases, J lost 3 bases, and 6 bases lay in between. CDR3 DNA sequence: TGCAGCGCTGGATACACTGAAGCTTTCTTT. This encodes CSAGYTEAFF.

Turning to this clonotype: A much larger clone differs by one base, so this may be a read error. The chain couples TRBV20-1 to TRBJ1-2, with D tentatively TRBD1 (5 bases). The CDR3 has 12 amino acids. In germline, CDR1 is DFQATT, CDR2 SNEGSKA (reference sequence). The CDR3 sequence: CSASRGTQGYIF. CDR3 coding DNA: TGCAGTGCTAGTCGGGGGACTCAAGGCTACATCTTC.

Only a few counts were recorded for this clonotype. The chain employs TRBV7-2 and TRBJ2-1, with 7 positions matching TRBD2. J was trimmed by 2 bases and V by 8 bases; bases with no gene match: 9. Germline CDR1 and CDR2: SGHTA and FQGNSA. The CDR3 has 15 residues. CDR3 sequence (DNA): TGTGCCAGCGGTAGGGCGGGAGAGACCTACAATGAGCAGTTCTTC. It codes for CASGRAGETYNEQFF.